The text below deals with one T cell receptor beta chain. Here immunoSEQ multiplex PCR was the method, and the copy in TCRdb shows in-frame clones only, minus some. The table shows about 90,000 clones, with roughly 90% occurring only once. This sample was taken from a study of blood T cell repertoires in COVID-19. CDR1 is SGHDN, CDR2 FVKESK, per germline. With V trimmed by 2 bases and J by 4 bases, 2 bases remained unmatched. The CDR3 has 16 residues. The V and J genes are TRBV14 and TRBJ2-3, with 14 bases that match TRBD2. This clonotype was obtained from a man aged 50 to 59 with COVID-19, enrolled during active disease. The sequenced sample was peripheral blood. CDR3 protein: CASSQQTSGGADTQYF. CDR3 coding DNA: TGTGCCAGCAGCCAACAGACTAGCGGGGGGGCAGATACGCAGTATTTT.